Listed below are T cell receptor beta chains from one sample, sequenced in a study of T-cell memory formation after mild COVID-19. TCRdb re-called the 5' RACE reads through MiXCR, storing one row per CDR3 protein. The table shows a few hundred thousand distinct CDR3 sequences, with about 16% occurring only once. The sequenced sample was PBMCs or a T cell subset sorted from them (not recorded which). These receptor sequences come from a man aged 18-30 years who had mild COVID-19 (a few samples of this study predate the infection). Cell type and time point are not known. CDR3s leave out the opening cysteine and the closing phenylalanine or tryptophan.

ASSHPVSTEAF	TRBJ1-1	11	TRBV6-2/TRBV6-3
SARDPGANEQF	TRBJ2-1	11	TRBV20-1
ASSLAGGIDSPLH	TRBJ1-6	13	TRBV7-2
ASSIGGPLTEAF	TRBJ1-1	12	TRBV19
ASSLGAAPGQAF	TRBJ1-1	12	TRBV5-1
ASSLFLAGGPDTQY	TRBJ2-3	14	TRBV11-2
ASSYERETLGTQY	TRBJ2-5	13	TRBV6-5
ASRDSGGHNEQF	TRBJ2-1	12	TRBV27
ASSVLGLAIIETQY	TRBJ2-5	14	TRBV6-6
ASSHPGGIQY	TRBJ2-4	10	TRBV10-1
ASSFTGHLTDTQY	TRBJ2-3	13	TRBV12-3/TRBV12-4
ASSSRPMVQETQY	TRBJ2-5	13	TRBV5-1
ASSPPDEGPNTEAF	TRBJ1-1	14	TRBV18
AWRRDTTEAF	TRBJ1-1	10	TRBV30
ASSPYAGEGGDTEAF	TRBJ1-1	15	TRBV3-1
ASTRLAGDQETQY	TRBJ2-5	13	TRBV6-4
ASSPMWGTDQPQH	TRBJ1-5	13	TRBV7-8
ATSDPGLVTDTQY	TRBJ2-3	13	TRBV24-1
ASSQRGRGNQPQH	TRBJ1-5	13	TRBV12-3/TRBV12-4
ASSQEARQGSNQPQH	TRBJ1-5	15	TRBV4-1
ASSAYRDRGLEQY	TRBJ2-7	13	TRBV7-9
SARNWVRGQNSPLH	TRBJ1-6	14	TRBV20-1
ASSLDGVDQPQH	TRBJ1-5	12	TRBV5-1
ASSWEYGGYT	TRBJ1-2	10	TRBV5-8
ASSPGGPFPIQY	TRBJ2-4	12	TRBV5-1
ASSQSGGGHNEQF	TRBJ2-1	13	TRBV4-2
SAATGQGGSGNTIY	TRBJ1-3	14	TRBV20-1
ASSFGTGAYEQY	TRBJ2-7	12	TRBV5-1
ASSVIISDTQY	TRBJ2-3	11	TRBV7-2
ASSPTGDSPLH	TRBJ1-6	11	TRBV11-2
ASSALGGYGNTIY	TRBJ1-3	13	TRBV27
ASSFNGADSPLH	TRBJ1-6	12	TRBV27
ASSFMSGFGYT	TRBJ1-2	11	TRBV11-1
ASSPTAFPGHKLNEKLF	TRBJ1-4	17	TRBV7-8
SVDPGQSYGYT	TRBJ1-2	11	TRBV29-1
ASSFGQGRFRNYGYT	TRBJ1-2	15	TRBV28
ASSLVRLAGRDTQY	TRBJ2-3	14	TRBV5-1
AIRGLDTGELF	TRBJ2-2	11	TRBV10-3
ASSFRGWGSYNEQF	TRBJ2-1	14	TRBV11-2
ASSQDRQATQY	TRBJ2-3	11	TRBV4-3
ASTRPGGLTEAF	TRBJ1-1	12	TRBV4-1
ASSQVVGGLGNTIY	TRBJ1-3	14	TRBV4-2
ASSTLQGPPKQF	TRBJ2-1	12	TRBV5-6
ASSPGGWGNTEAF	TRBJ1-1	13	TRBV7-2
ASTTPGGYNQPQH	TRBJ1-5	13	TRBV28